Below are 11 T cell receptor beta chains sequenced from a single sample in a study of blood T cell repertoires in COVID-19. The repertoire was sequenced with immunoSEQ multiplex PCR; TCRdb's copy has only in-frame clones and lacks some. The sample gives some 270,000 clones, 88% of which show up once; 2.5% to 3.5% is in the top ten. The specimen was PBMCs or T cells enriched from blood (not recorded which). The receptors were gathered from a woman in her 40s who had been exposed to COVID-19.

This sequence joins TRBV18 and TRBJ1-6, with a weak D call TRBD1 (6 bases). The CDR3 totals 18 residues. Trimming shortened V by 2 bases and J by 6 bases, and 20 bases separated the two germline ends. Germline V CDR1 and CDR2: KGHSH, LQKENI. The DNA of the CDR3 is TGTGCCAGCTCACCATTCTTACAGGGATCGGACTTTAATTCACCCCTCCACTTT. Protein: CASSPFLQGSDFNSPLHF.

The chain employs TRBV4-3 and TRBJ1-1; no clear D gene. There are 13 residues in the CDR3. The germline V gene has CDR1 LGHNA and CDR2 YSLEER. V lost 4 bases to trimming and J lost 1 base, with 7 bases between them. Written as DNA, the CDR3 is TGCGCCAGCAGCCCCCAGGAGAACACTGAAGCTTTCTTT. It is translated as CASSPQENTEAFF.

The chain uses TRBV6-5 and TRBJ1-6, with 8 bases lining up with TRBD1. Germline CDR1 reads MNHEY; CDR2 reads SVGAGI. With V trimmed by 5 bases and J by 7 bases, 7 bases remained unmatched. The CDR3 extends over 15 amino acids. The CDR3 DNA is TGTGCCAGCAGTCGGGACAGGCCCCTGAATTCACCCCTCCACTTT. Its protein product is CASSRDRPLNSPLHF.

J is TRBJ1-5 and V is TRBV23-1; a weak D match, TRBD1 (6 bases). TRBV23-1 belongs to the ORF category, with a function that is uncertain. CDR3 length: 13 residues. Trimming took off 4 bases at V and 6 bases at J, with 10 bases between the two ends. CDR3: CASSRNRAQPQHF. CDR3 in DNA: TGCGCCAGCAGTCGCAACAGGGCTCAGCCCCAGCATTTT.

The CDR3 DNA reads TGTGCCAGCAGCTTAGTGGCCAGAAATATTTCCTACGAGCAGTACGTC. Its translation: CASSLVARNISYEQYV. This chain joins TRBV7-8 and TRBJ2-7; unclear D gene. V shed 1 base and J shed 1 base, with 14 bases lying between them. Germline V lookup: CDR1 SGHVS, CDR2 FQNEAQ. CDR3 length equals 16 residues.

The genes are TRBV7-9 and TRBJ2-3; tentative D call: TRBD1 (7 bases). Germline loops: CDR1 SEHNR, CDR2 FQNEAQ (reference sequence). The V gene lost 6 bases and the J gene lost 0 bases, with 13 bases spanning the gap. The CDR3 contains 15 residues. CDR3 loop: CASRLRDSSTDTQYF. CDR3 DNA sequence: TGTGCCAGCAGATTGCGGGACAGCAGCACAGATACGCAGTATTTT.

The rearrangement links TRBV12-3 or TRBV12-4 to TRBJ2-3; possible D gene TRBD2, 5 bases. Trimming removed 8 bases at V and 1 base at J, with 7 bases between. There are 12 residues in the CDR3. The CDR3 here is CASGSGTDTQYF. CDR3 DNA: TGTGCCAGCGGTAGCGGCACAGATACGCAGTATTTT.

The CDR3 bases are TGCGCCAGCAGCCCGGGGACAGGGTACAACATTCAGTACTTC. Translating gives CASSPGTGYNIQYF. The V call is TRBV4-3, the J call TRBJ2-4; TRBD1 matches 9 bases. CDR1 and CDR2 from the germline V gene are LGHNA and YSLEER. This CDR3 contains 14 residues. V lost 4 bases and J lost 7; bases outside the gene matches: 5.

The genes are TRBV12-5 and TRBJ1-3; D is unresolved. The CDR3 is made up of 15 amino acids. V lost 2 bases and J lost 2, with 10 bases in between. Germline V gene lookup returns CDR1 LGHNT and CDR2 FRNRAP. The CDR3 bases are TGTGCTAGTGGTTTGACCCGAAGCGCTGGAAACACCATATATTTT. Its translation is CASGLTRSAGNTIYF.

J is TRBJ1-6 and V is TRBV28, with 9 nucleotides matching TRBD1. The CDR3 loop spans 17 amino acids. The J segment lost 6 bases and the V segment lost 7 bases, leaving 13 bases of the junction unmatched. Germline V gives CDR1 MDHEN, CDR2 SYDVKM. CDR3 in amino acids: CASTQGPQGAFNSPLHF. In DNA form, the CDR3 reads TGTGCCAGCACGCAGGGCCCACAGGGGGCGTTTAATTCACCCCTCCACTTT.

This clone occurred a few times. CDR3 region: CASSLRQGFTGELFF. The CDR3, as DNA: TGTGCCAGCAGTCTCCGACAGGGGTTCACCGGGGAGCTGTTTTTT. The chain has TRBV6-6 and TRBJ2-2; 8 bases map to TRBD1. After removal of 5 bases from V and 4 bases from J, the junction contained 6 bases not matched to a gene. This CDR3 spans 15 amino acids. Per germline, CDR1 MNHNY and CDR2 SVGAGI (reference sequence).